The 31 T cell receptor beta chains reported below all come from one sample, sequenced in a study of blood T cell repertoires in COVID-19. Sequencing was performed with immunoSEQ multiplex PCR; in TCRdb, only in-frame clones are kept and a portion is missing. The data contain 490,000 or so clones, approximately 88% of them seen just once; the ten biggest clones take up approximately 1.8%. The sample was PBMCs or T cells enriched from blood (not recorded which). These receptors were taken from a woman aged 40 to 49 who had recovered from COVID-19.

The chain uses TRBV19 and TRBJ2-1; tentatively, D is TRBD2 (7 bases). V was pared by 9 bases and J by 5 bases, with 23 bases between. The CDR3 has 16 residues. CDR1 LNHDA and CDR2 SQIVND come from the germline V gene (reference sequence). In DNA, the CDR3 is TGTGCCAGCCGAAAAAAAGCGGGACACAACAACAATGAGCAGTTCTTC. Translation: CASRKKAGHNNNEQFF. Variable domain in full (rest from reference TRBV19 and TRBJ2-1): DGGITQSPKYLFRKEGQNVTLSCEQNLNHDAMYWYRQDPGQGLRLIYYSQIVNDFQKGDIAEGYSVSREKKESFPLTVTSAQKNPTAFYLCASRKKAGHNNNEQFFGPGTRLTVL.

Here the CDR3 DNA reads TGTGCCAGCAGACCCAGAGGAGGCTCTGGATCCTACAATGAGCAGTTCTTC. Protein product: CASRPRGGSGSYNEQFF. The chain joins TRBV27 to TRBJ2-1; tentatively, D is TRBD2 (5 bases). The CDR3 is 17 residues long. Germline V gene lookup returns CDR1 MNHEY and CDR2 SMNVEV (reference sequence). Trimming cost V 6 bases and J 1 base, with 19 bases left between them.

The chain combines TRBV10-3 with TRBJ1-2; 10 positions match TRBD1. In germline, CDR1 is ENHRY, CDR2 SYGVKD. This CDR3 spans 17 amino acids. Trimming removed 1 base from V and 0 bases from J; junction bases left unmatched: 5. The CDR3 coding sequence is TGTGCCATCAGTGAGTGGGACAGGGGACCCTCTAACTATGGCTACACCTTC. Translating gives CAISEWDRGPSNYGYTF.

The chain has TRBV19 and TRBJ1-2; no definite D call. Germline loops: CDR1 LNHDA, CDR2 SQIVND (reference sequence). The CDR3 covers 15 residues. V shed 2 bases and J shed 8 bases, with 18 bases lying between them. The CDR3 DNA reads TGTGCCAGTAGTATAAGTCTGACACCCGATATGGGCTACACCTTC. It translates to CASSISLTPDMGYTF.

This sequence joins TRBV6-2 or TRBV6-3 and TRBJ2-4, with 11 bases matching TRBD2. V lost 5 bases and J lost 0; bases outside the gene matches: 9. The germline CDR1 and CDR2 sequences are MNHEY and SVGEGT. The CDR3 loop spans 18 amino acids. CDR3 sequence: CASSDTSGSGGAKNIQYF. As DNA, the CDR3 is TGTGCCAGCAGTGACACTAGCGGGAGTGGGGGAGCCAAAAACATTCAGTACTTC.

This clone showed up just a few times. This chain joins TRBV6-5 and TRBJ1-6, with no clear D. Germline V gene sequence: CDR1 MNHEY, CDR2 SVGAGI. V was shortened by 0 bases and J by 10 bases, with 10 bases between the two germline ends. This CDR3 region has 14 residues. CDR3 nucleotide sequence: TGTGCCAGCAGTTACTCTGGCCTCTCCTCACCCCTCCACTTT. Translating gives CASSYSGLSSPLHF.

This chain connects TRBV3-1 (or the pseudogene TRBV3-2) to TRBJ2-7; 15 nucleotides align to TRBD2. CDR3 size: 16 residues. Trimming removed 5 bases from V and 7 bases from J; junction bases left unmatched: 9. Germline loops: CDR1 LGHDT, CDR2 YNNKEL (reference sequence). This CDR3 is CASSSGTSGRLSEQYF. The CDR3 coding sequence is TGTGCCAGCAGCTCGGGGACTAGCGGGAGGTTGAGTGAGCAGTACTTC.

This chain uses TRBV5-6 with TRBJ1-1; no reliable D call. Per the germline V gene, CDR1 is SGHDT and CDR2 is YYEEEE. This CDR3 region has 15 residues. V was trimmed by 6 bases and J by 0 bases, leaving 15 bases between them. CDR3 nucleotide sequence: TGTGCCAGCACCTTCGGGTCGCCCATGAACACTGAAGCTTTCTTT. It yields the protein CASTFGSPMNTEAFF.

The rearrangement uses TRBV5-6 and TRBJ2-7; D is uncertain. Germline V gene data show CDR1 as SGHDT and CDR2 as YYEEEE. V lost 0 bases to trimming and J lost 3 bases, with 13 bases between them. The CDR3 contains 15 residues. The CDR3 here is CASSLAALLGYEQYF. The CDR3 nucleotides are TGTGCCAGCAGCTTGGCAGCGCTGCTAGGCTACGAGCAGTACTTC. Drawing the rest from reference TRBV5-6 and TRBJ2-7, the complete variable domain is DAGVTQSPTHLIKTRGQQVTLRCSPKSGHDTVSWYQQALGQGPQFIFQYYEEEERQRGNFPDRFSGHQFPNYSSELNVNALLLGDSALYLCASSLAALLGYEQYFGPGTRLTVT.

The chain recombines TRBV7-2 with TRBJ1-6, with 10 nucleotides matching TRBD1. CDR3 size: 18 residues. Germline values: CDR1 SGHTA, CDR2 FQGNSA. The ends lost 3 bases at V and 7 bases at J; junction bases unmatched: 12. The CDR3 reads CASSLETGGGTWNSPLHF. The CDR3, as DNA: TGTGCCAGCAGCTTGGAGACAGGGGGCGGCACCTGGAATTCACCCCTCCACTTT.

The J gene is TRBJ2-2, the V gene TRBV5-8; 10 positions match TRBD1. The V gene end was trimmed by 0 bases and the J gene end by 3 bases; junction bases not matched to a gene: 14. Germline values: CDR1 SGHTS, CDR2 YDEGEE. The CDR3 is made up of 20 amino acids. The CDR3 sequence: CASSLGIVSGQGMYTGELFF. In DNA, the CDR3 is TGTGCCAGCAGCTTGGGAATTGTCTCGGGACAGGGGATGTACACCGGGGAGCTGTTTTTT.

A few counts support this clone. The chain links TRBV28 to TRBJ2-1, with 9 bases lining up with TRBD2. The CDR3 is 13 amino acids. Per germline, CDR1 MDHEN and CDR2 SYDVKM. V trimming: 5 bases; J trimming: 8 bases; junction bases outside the gene matches: 4. As DNA, the CDR3 is TGTGCCAGCAGTCGTAGCGGGAGTTATGAGCAGTTCTTC. Translating gives CASSRSGSYEQFF.

V usage is TRBV7-2 and J usage is TRBJ1-6; TRBD1 matches at 7 bases. The CDR3 covers 16 residues. With 3 bases clipped from V and 10 bases from J, the junction kept 12 bases outside the gene matches. Germline V gives CDR1 SGHTA, CDR2 FQGNSA. The CDR3 loop reads CASSFGLTGRASPLHF. Written as DNA, the CDR3 is TGTGCCAGCAGCTTTGGGTTGACAGGGAGAGCCTCACCCCTCCACTTT. Combining the CDR3 with reference TRBV7-2 and TRBJ1-6 gives the whole variable domain GAGVSQSPSNKVTEKGKDVELRCDPISGHTALYWYRQSLGQGLEFLIYFQGNSAPDKSGLPSDRFSAERTGGSVSTLTIQRTQQEDSAVYLCASSFGLTGRASPLHFGNGTRLTVT.

CDR3 in amino acids: CATSRGLAGNLNEQFF. As DNA, the CDR3 is TGTGCCACCAGCAGAGGGCTAGCGGGAAATCTCAATGAGCAGTTCTTC. The chain has TRBV15 and TRBJ2-1; 9 positions match TRBD2. Germline CDR1 reads LNHNV; CDR2 reads YYDKDF (reference sequence). The CDR3 consists of 16 residues. The junction had 7 bases not matched to a gene; V was cut back by 1 base and J by 6 bases.

Note on this clone: An end of the junction differs from the germline gene, which may be a read error. This sequence joins TRBV7-9 and TRBJ1-2; TRBD1 aligns across 7 bases. CDR3 length: 11 amino acids. CDR1 SEHNR and CDR2 FQNEAQ come from the germline V gene (reference sequence). For the CDR3, the DNA is TGTGCCAGCAGCTTAGTAGACAGGGAAATCTTC. Protein: CASSLVDREIF.

There are a few counts of this clone. The genes are TRBV27 and TRBJ1-1; 10 nucleotides agree with TRBD1. CDR3 size: 15 residues. Germline V CDR1 and CDR2: MNHEY, SMNVEV (reference sequence). The ends lost 5 bases at V and 5 bases at J; junction bases unmatched: 8. The CDR3 region is CASSRTGGRGTEAFF. The CDR3 nucleotides are TGTGCCAGCAGTCGGACAGGGGGAAGAGGGACTGAAGCTTTCTTT.

The chain uses TRBV11-3 and TRBJ2-1; the match to TRBD2 covers 9 bases. The CDR3 totals 16 residues. The trim removed 1 base at V and 9 bases at J, leaving 10 bases unmatched. The germline V gene has CDR1 SGHNT and CDR2 YENEEA. The CDR3 loop is CASSLGGLAGYGEQFF. The CDR3 DNA is TGTGCCAGCAGCTTAGGAGGGCTAGCGGGATACGGTGAGCAGTTCTTC.

J is TRBJ1-2 and V is TRBV5-1, with D possibly TRBD1 on 5 matching bases. Trimming pared 3 bases from V and 13 bases from J, leaving 28 bases between. There are 16 residues in the CDR3. CDR1 is SGHRS and CDR2 is YFSETQ in the germline V gene. CDR3 bases: TGCGCCAGCAGCTGGGGGGACTTGGGACGGAACAAGGAGGGCACCTTC. Amino acids: CASSWGDLGRNKEGTF.

The genes are TRBV3-1 (or the pseudogene TRBV3-2) and TRBJ1-1; no definite D call. The CDR3 spans 16 residues. Germline V lookup: CDR1 LGHDT, CDR2 YNNKEL (reference sequence). V lost 1 base, J lost 1 base, and 13 bases lay in between. CDR3 in amino acids: CASSQGGGYKNTEAFF. In nucleotides, the CDR3 is TGTGCCAGCAGCCAAGGGGGAGGGTATAAGAACACTGAAGCTTTCTTT.

The chain uses TRBV4-1 and TRBJ1-2, with TRBD1 matching over 7 bases. Looked up from germline, CDR1 is MGHRA and CDR2 is YSYEKL. This CDR3 comprises 16 residues. The junction had 14 bases not matched to a gene; V was cut back by 4 bases and J by 6 bases. CDR3 sequence reads: CASSLRSGDRIHGYTF. The CDR3 DNA reads as TGCGCCAGCAGCCTGCGATCGGGGGACAGAATTCATGGCTACACCTTC.

The chain combines TRBV11-2 with TRBJ2-2, with a possible D match to TRBD1 (5 bases). The germline V and J ends were trimmed by 1 base and 0 bases, with 18 bases remaining between them. The length of the CDR3 is 19 residues. The V gene's germline CDR1 is SGHAT and CDR2 FQNNGV. DNA of the CDR3: TGTGCCAGCAGCTTAGGCGCCGATTTTTTGACAGCGAACACCGGGGAGCTGTTTTTT. It translates to CASSLGADFLTANTGELFF.

The chain is built from TRBV3-1 (or the pseudogene TRBV3-2) and TRBJ2-3, with D unresolved. The ends were cut back, 4 bases at V and 4 bases at J, with 9 bases in the middle. The CDR3 runs 13 residues. Germline V gene lookup returns CDR1 LGHDT and CDR2 YNNKEL (reference sequence). CDR3 residues: CASSPRLADTQYF. The CDR3 DNA reads TGTGCCAGCAGCCCTCGGTTGGCAGATACGCAGTATTTT.

The rearrangement joins TRBV5-1 to TRBJ1-2; D gene unclear. The germline V gene has CDR1 SGHRS and CDR2 YFSETQ. The CDR3 contains 13 residues. The V and J ends lost 4 bases and 6 bases respectively, with 13 bases between them. The CDR3 spells CASSTGAIHGYTF. CDR3 in DNA: TGCGCCAGCAGCACGGGAGCGATCCATGGCTACACCTTC.

This clone was seen once. V gene TRBV2 combines with J gene TRBJ1-1; 7 bases match TRBD1. Trimming cost V 5 bases and J 0 bases; bases outside gene matches: 9. The CDR3 length is 16 residues. Germline lookup yields CDR1 SNHLY and CDR2 FYNNEI. CDR3 amino acids: CASSQRDRGMNTEAFF. Written as DNA, the CDR3 is TGTGCCAGCAGTCAACGGGACAGAGGAATGAACACTGAAGCTTTCTTT.

The CDR3 is CASGDRVNYGYTF. Written as DNA, the CDR3 is TGTGCCAGCGGAGACAGGGTTAACTATGGCTACACCTTC. The chain recombines TRBV7-2 with TRBJ1-2, with TRBD1 matching over 7 bases. This CDR3 contains 13 residues. Germline assignment: CDR1 SGHTA and CDR2 FQGNSA. V shed 8 bases, J shed 1 base, and the junction held 4 bases outside the gene matches.

The CDR3 loop reads CASSYNRAGAADTQYF. The CDR3 bases are TGTGCCAGCAGCTACAACCGGGCAGGGGCCGCAGATACGCAGTATTTT. The chain recombines TRBV11-2 with TRBJ2-3; perhaps TRBD1 as D (6 bases). The germline V gene has CDR1 SGHAT and CDR2 FQNNGV. This CDR3 comprises 16 residues. V dropped 4 bases and J dropped 4 bases, with 18 bases sitting between them.

The chain carries TRBV5-6 and TRBJ1-4, with TRBD1 as a possible D gene (6 bases). Trimming removed 3 bases from V and 3 bases from J, with 15 bases in between. CDR3 length equals 16 residues. CDR1 is SGHDT, CDR2 YYEEEE, per germline. The CDR3 sequence: CASSSFDRQPNEKLFF. CDR3 bases: TGTGCCAGCAGCTCGTTTGACAGGCAACCTAATGAAAAACTGTTTTTT.

Details on this clone: Given a much more abundant clone one base away, this may be a read error. The chain uses TRBV7-9 and TRBJ1-2, with D unresolved. The germline V gene encodes CDR1 SEHNR and CDR2 FQNEAQ (reference sequence). The V and J ends lost 0 bases and 2 bases respectively, with 4 bases between them. The CDR3 runs to 13 residues. The CDR3 nucleotides are TGTGCCAGCAGCTTAGCCGGGAACTATGGCTACACCTTC. Protein sequence: CASSLAGNYGYTF.

The chain carries TRBV6-5 and TRBJ1-1; D unclear. The CDR3 sequence is 14 residues long. Germline values: CDR1 MNHEY, CDR2 SVGAGI. Trimming left V 7 bases short and J 4 bases short, with 16 bases between. The CDR3 here is CASTMPGEGTEAFF. CDR3 bases: TGTGCCAGCACCATGCCCGGGGAGGGCACTGAAGCTTTCTTT.

This chain joins TRBV19 and TRBJ1-1; D is undetermined. CDR1 is LNHDA and CDR2 is SQIVND in the germline V gene (reference sequence). The CDR3 loop spans 14 amino acids. With 3 bases removed from V and 1 base from J, the gap between germline ends came to 9 bases. The CDR3 coding sequence is TGTGCCAGTAGTATTGTAACGGGGAACACTGAAGCTTTCTTT. Translation: CASSIVTGNTEAFF.

This chain uses TRBV30 with TRBJ2-7; tentative D call: TRBD2 (5 bases). V dropped 0 bases and J dropped 5 bases, with 8 bases sitting between them. Per the germline V gene, CDR1 is GTSNPN and CDR2 is SVGIG (reference sequence). The CDR3 consists of 12 residues. The CDR3 coding sequence is TGTGCCTGGAGTGTACTAGTCAACGAGCAGTACTTC. The encoded protein is CAWSVLVNEQYF.